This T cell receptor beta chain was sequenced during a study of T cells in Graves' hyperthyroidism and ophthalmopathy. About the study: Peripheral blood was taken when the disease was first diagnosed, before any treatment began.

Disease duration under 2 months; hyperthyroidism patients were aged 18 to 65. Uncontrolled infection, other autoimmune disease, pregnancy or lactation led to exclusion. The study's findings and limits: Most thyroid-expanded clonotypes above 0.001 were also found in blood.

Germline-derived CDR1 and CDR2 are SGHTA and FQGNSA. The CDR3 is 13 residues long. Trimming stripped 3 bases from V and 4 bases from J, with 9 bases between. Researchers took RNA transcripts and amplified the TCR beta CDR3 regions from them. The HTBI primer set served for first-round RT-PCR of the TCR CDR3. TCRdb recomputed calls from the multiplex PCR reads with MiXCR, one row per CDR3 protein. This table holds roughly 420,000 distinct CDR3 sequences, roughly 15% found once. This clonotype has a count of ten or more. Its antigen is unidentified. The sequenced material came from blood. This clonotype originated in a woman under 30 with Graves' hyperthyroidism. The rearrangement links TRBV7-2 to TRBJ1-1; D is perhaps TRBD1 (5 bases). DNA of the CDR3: TGTGCCAGCAGCTTTTACCAGGGCACTGAAGCTTTCTTT. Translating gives CASSFYQGTEAFF. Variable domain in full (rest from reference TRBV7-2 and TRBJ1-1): GAGVSQSPSNKVTEKGKDVELRCDPISGHTALYWYRQSLGQGLEFLIYFQGNSAPDKSGLPSDRFSAERTGGSVSTLTIQRTQQEDSAVYLCASSFYQGTEAFFGQGTRLTVV.